A single T cell receptor (beta chain) is shown here with its context. Its antigen is unidentified. The sample comes from a study of response to subunit inactivated influenza vaccine. TCRdb called the RT-PCR reads again in MiXCR, with one record for every CDR3 protein. The table includes 500,000 to 550,000 distinct CDR3 sequences, approximately 24% detected once. V gave up 3 bases and J gave up 2 bases, with 20 bases separating them. This CDR3 region has 18 residues. Germline CDR1 is MDHEN and CDR2 is SYDVKM. Whole-study results and caveats: T cells newly recruited by each seasonal influenza vaccination are few, the authors suggested.

These data also featured in a second study, about T cells expressing NK-cell markers. Per that paper: 5'RACE template switching with UMIs generated TCR beta cDNA. Source material for TCR beta repertoires consisted of sorted CD3+CD56+NKG2C+, CD3+CD56+NKG2C- and CD3+CD56-NKG2C+ T cells. The eight sequenced donors comprised seven who were HCMV-seropositive and one who was seronegative.

This sequence joins TRBV28 and TRBJ2-4; D gene unclear. Sequencing used CD4+ T cells sorted from PBMCs, obtained 12 days after vaccination. The clonotype originates from a man in his forties or fifties who received an inactivated influenza vaccine. CDR3: CASSLSSAVSLTKNIQYF. In DNA, the CDR3 is TGTGCCAGCAGTTTGTCCAGCGCGGTCTCCCTTACCAAAAACATTCAGTACTTC.